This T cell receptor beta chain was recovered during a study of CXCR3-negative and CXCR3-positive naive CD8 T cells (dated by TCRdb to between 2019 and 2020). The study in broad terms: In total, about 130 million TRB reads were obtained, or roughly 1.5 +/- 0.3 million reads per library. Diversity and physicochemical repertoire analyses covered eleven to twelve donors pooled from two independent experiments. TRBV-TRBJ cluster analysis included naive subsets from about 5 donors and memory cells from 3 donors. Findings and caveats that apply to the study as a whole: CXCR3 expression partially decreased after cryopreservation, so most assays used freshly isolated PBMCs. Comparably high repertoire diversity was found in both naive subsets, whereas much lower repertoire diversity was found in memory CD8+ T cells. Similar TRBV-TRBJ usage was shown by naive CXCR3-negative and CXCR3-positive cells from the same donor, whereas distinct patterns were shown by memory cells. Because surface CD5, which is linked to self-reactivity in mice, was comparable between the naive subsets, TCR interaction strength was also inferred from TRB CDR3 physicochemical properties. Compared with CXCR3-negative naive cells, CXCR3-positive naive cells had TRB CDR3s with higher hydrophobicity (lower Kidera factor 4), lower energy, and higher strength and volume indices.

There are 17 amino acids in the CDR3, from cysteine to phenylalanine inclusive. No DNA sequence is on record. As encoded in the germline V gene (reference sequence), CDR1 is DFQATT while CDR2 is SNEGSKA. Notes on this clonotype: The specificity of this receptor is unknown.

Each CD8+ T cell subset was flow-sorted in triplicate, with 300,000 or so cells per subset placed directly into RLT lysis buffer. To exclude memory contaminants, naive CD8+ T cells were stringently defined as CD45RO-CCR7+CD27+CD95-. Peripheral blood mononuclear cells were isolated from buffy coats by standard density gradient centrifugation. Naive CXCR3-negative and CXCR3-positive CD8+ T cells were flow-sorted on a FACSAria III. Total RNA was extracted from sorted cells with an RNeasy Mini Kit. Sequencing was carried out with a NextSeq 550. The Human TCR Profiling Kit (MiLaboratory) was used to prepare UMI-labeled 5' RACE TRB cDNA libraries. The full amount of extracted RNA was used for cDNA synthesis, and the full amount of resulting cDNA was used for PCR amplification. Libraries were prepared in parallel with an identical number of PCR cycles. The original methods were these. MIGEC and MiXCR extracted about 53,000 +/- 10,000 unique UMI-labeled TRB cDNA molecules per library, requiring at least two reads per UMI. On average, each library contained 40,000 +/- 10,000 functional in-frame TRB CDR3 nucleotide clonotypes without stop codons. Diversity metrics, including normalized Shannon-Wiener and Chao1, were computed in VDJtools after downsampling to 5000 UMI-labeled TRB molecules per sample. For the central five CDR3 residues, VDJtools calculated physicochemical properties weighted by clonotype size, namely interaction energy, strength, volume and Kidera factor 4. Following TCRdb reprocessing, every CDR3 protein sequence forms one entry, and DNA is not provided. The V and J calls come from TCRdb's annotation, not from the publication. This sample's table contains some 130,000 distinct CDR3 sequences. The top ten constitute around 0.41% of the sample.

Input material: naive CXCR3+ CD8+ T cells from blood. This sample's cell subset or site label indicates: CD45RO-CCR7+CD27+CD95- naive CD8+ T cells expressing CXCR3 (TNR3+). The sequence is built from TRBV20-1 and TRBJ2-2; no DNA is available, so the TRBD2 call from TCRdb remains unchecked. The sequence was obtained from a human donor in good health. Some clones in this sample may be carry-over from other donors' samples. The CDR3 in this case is CSARDNNVEGNTGELFF.